This T cell receptor beta chain comes out of a study of Ad26.COV2.S vaccination and SARS-CoV-2 variants. Study-level information: Enrollment placed the donor in the COV1001 Ad26.COV2.S trial arm. The vaccine Ad26.COV2.S was put into the muscle once, or twice with 56 days between.

V lost 2 bases, J lost 6 bases, and 10 bases lay in between. CDR1 MNHEY and CDR2 SVGEGT come from the germline V gene. The CDR3 extends over 14 amino acids. Produced via immunoSEQ multiplex PCR; TCRdb's table is partial and in-frame only. The profile shows 400,000 to 500,000 clones, about 88% of them singletons. Treatment meaning: around 19 received Ad26.COV2.S at low or high dose, single or two shots; about 5 received placebo; per-sample allocation not given. Samples analyzed were those drawn on day 63 after the first vaccine or placebo injection. Donation came from an adult in Boston who was aged 18-55 years.

The rearrangement links TRBV6-2 or TRBV6-3 to TRBJ2-2, with D maybe TRBD1 (5 bases). The TCR comes from a person between 18 and 65 years old who received the Ad26.COV2.S COVID-19 vaccine or a placebo. Here the sequenced sample was peripheral blood, taken in a trial of Ad26.COV2.S vaccine versus placebo. For the CDR3, the DNA is TGTGCCAGCAGTTACAAAAGGGGTCCCGGGGAGCTGTTTTTT. It codes for CASSYKRGPGELFF.